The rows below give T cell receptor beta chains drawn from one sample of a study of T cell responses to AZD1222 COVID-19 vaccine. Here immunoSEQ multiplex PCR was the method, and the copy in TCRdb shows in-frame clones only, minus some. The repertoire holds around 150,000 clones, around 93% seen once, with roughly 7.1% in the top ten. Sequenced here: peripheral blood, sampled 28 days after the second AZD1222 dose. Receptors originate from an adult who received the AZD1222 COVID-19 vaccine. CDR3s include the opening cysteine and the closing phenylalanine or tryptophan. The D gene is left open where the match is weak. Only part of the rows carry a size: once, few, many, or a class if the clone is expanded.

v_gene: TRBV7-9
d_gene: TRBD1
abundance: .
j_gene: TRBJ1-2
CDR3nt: TGTGCCAGCAGCTTACCTGGGACAGGGGCTGAAGGCTACACCTTC
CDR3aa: CASSLPGTGAEGYTF

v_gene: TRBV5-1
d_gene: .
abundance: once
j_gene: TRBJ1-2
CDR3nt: TGCGCCAGCAGCTCGGGTGGGGCGACCTATGGCTACACCTTC
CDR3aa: CASSSGGATYGYTF

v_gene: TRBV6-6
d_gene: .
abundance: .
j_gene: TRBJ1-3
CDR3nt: TGTGCCAGCAGACCCGGAGGTGGTAGTGGAAACACCATATATTTT
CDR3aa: CASRPGGGSGNTIYF

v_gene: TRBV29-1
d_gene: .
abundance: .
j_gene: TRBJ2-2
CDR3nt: TGCAGCGTTAAATCCCACGGAGGGGGTGAGGTCGGGGAGCTGTTTTTT
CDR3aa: CSVKSHGGGEVGELFF

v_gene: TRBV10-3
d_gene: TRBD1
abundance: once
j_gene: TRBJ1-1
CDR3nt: TGTGCCATCAGTGAGTTCACAGGGGCCACTGAAGCTTTCTTT
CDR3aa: CAISEFTGATEAFF

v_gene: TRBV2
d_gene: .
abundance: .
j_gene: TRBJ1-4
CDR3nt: TGTGCCAGCATGGACGGCACAACTAATGAAAAACTGTTTTTT
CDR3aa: CASMDGTTNEKLFF

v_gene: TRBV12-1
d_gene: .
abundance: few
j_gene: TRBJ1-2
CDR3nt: TGTGCCAGCAGCTCCCGGACCTCGCGGACGGATAATTACAACTATGGCTACACCTTC
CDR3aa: CASSSRTSRTDNYNYGYTF

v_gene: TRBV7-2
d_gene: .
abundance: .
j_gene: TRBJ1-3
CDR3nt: TGTGCCAGCAGCCTTAACGTCTGGCCTGGAAACACCATATATTTT
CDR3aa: CASSLNVWPGNTIYF

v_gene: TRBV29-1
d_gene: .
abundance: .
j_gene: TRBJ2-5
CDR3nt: TGCAGCGTTGAAGCTAGCTGGGAGACCCAGTACTTC
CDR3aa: CSVEASWETQYF

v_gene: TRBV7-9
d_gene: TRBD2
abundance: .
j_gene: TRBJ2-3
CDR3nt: TGTGCCAGCAGCTCAGGTTGGCTAGCGGGGGGCCCGAGCACAGATACGCAGTATTTT
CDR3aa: CASSSGWLAGGPSTDTQYF

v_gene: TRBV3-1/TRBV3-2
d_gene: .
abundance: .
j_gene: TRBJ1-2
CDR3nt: TGTGCCAGCAGCCTCCAAATGGGGAACGGCTACACCTTC
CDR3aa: CASSLQMGNGYTF

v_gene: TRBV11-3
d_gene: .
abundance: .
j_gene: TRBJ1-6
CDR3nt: TGTGCCAGCAGCTGGGACGCCGCTAATTCACCCCTCCACTTT
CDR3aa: CASSWDAANSPLHF

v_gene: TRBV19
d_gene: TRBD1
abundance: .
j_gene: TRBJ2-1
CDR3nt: TGTGCCAGTAGTTTTTCCGGGACAGGGGGCTTGAATGAGCAGTTCTTC
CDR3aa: CASSFSGTGGLNEQFF

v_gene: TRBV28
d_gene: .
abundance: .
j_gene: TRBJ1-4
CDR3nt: TGTGCCGGGGGCGGGTCTTCAACTAATGAAAAACTGTTTTTT
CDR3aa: CAGGGSSTNEKLFF

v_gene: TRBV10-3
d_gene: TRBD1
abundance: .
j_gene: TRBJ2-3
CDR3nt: TGTGCCATAGCGTCGGGACAGGGCTCAGATACGCAGTATTTT
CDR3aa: CAIASGQGSDTQYF

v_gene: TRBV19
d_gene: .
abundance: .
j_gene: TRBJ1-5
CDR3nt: TGTGCCAGTAGCCCCCTTGGGGGAGGCAGTCAGCCCCAGCATTTT
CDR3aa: CASSPLGGGSQPQHF

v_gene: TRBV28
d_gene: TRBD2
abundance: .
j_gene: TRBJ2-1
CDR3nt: TGTGCCAGCAGTGTCCCAGCGGGGGCCTACAATGAGCAGTTCTTC
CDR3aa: CASSVPAGAYNEQFF

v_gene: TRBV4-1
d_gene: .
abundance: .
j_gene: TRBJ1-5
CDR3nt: TGCGCCAGCAGCCAAGTAGGGTTTGGCAATCAGCCCCAGCATTTT
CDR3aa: CASSQVGFGNQPQHF

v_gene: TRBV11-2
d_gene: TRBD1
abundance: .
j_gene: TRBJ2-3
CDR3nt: TGTGCCAGCAGCTTAGCGGGGGGTTCGACAGGGGGTTTAAATACGCAGTATTTT
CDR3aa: CASSLAGGSTGGLNTQYF

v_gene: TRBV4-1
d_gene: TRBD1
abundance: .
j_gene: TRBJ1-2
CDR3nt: TGCGCCAGCAGCCGGACAGGGGATGGCTACACCTTC
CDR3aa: CASSRTGDGYTF

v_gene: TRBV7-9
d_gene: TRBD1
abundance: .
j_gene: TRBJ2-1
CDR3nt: TGTGCCAGCAGTTCGACAGGGGCCGGTGAGCAGTTCTTC
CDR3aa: CASSSTGAGEQFF

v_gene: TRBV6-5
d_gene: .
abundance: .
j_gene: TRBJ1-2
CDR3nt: TGTGCCAGCAGCCTAGGACAGTTGTATGGCTACACCTTC
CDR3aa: CASSLGQLYGYTF

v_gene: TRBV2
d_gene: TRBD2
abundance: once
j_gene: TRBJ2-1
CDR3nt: TGTGCCACCCCCGGGGGGGACTACAATGAGCAGTTCTTC
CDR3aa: CATPGGDYNEQFF

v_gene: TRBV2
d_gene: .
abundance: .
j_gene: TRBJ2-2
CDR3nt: TGTGCCAGCAGTTCTCAGGGAAGGGGGTCCGGGGAGCTGTTTTTT
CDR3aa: CASSSQGRGSGELFF

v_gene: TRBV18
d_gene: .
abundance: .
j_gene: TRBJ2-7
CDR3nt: TGTGCCAGCTCACCACCCGGGACAAATCGGGACTACGAGCAGTACTTC
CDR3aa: CASSPPGTNRDYEQYF

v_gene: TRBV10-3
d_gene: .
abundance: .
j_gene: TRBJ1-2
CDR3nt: TGTGCCATCAGTGAGTGGGACTACTATGGCTACACCTTC
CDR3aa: CAISEWDYYGYTF

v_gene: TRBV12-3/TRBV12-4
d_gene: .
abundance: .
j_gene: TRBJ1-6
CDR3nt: TGTGCCAGCAGTTTAGCCTCCGGGGGACCCCTCCACTTT
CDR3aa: CASSLASGGPLHF

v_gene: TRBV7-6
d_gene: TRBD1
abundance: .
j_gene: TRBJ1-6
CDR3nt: TGTGCCAGCAGCCCCGACAGGGGGCTTTCACCCCTCCACTTT
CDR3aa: CASSPDRGLSPLHF

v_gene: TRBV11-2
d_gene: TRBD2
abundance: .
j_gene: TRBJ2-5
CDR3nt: TGTGCCAGCAGCTTAGGCGCTAGCGGGGTAGAGACCCAGTACTTC
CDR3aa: CASSLGASGVETQYF

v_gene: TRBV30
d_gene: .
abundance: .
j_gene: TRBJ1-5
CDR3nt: TGTGCCTGGAGTGTAGGGGTCAATCAGCCCCAGCATTTT
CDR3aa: CAWSVGVNQPQHF

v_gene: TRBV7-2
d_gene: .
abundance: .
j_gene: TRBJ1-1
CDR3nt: TGTGCCAGCAGACAACCGGGGGGAGGCACTGAAGCTTTCTTT
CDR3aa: CASRQPGGGTEAFF

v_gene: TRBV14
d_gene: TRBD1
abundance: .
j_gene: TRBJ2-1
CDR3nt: TGTGCCAGCAGCCCCCGCGACAGGGGGTTCAATGAGCAGTTCTTC
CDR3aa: CASSPRDRGFNEQFF

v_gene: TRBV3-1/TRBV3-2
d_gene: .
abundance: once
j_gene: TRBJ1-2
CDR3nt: TGTGCCAGCAGCCAAGCCCTAGGCTACACCTTC
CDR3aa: CASSQALGYTF

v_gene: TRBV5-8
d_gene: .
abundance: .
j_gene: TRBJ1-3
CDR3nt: TGTGCCAGCAGCTTGAGGGCCAGTGGAAACACCATATATTTT
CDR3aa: CASSLRASGNTIYF

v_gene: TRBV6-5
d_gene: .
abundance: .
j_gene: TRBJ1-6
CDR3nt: TGTGCCAGCAGTTCAGACACAGGGATCCGTAATTCACCCCTCCACTTT
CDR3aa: CASSSDTGIRNSPLHF

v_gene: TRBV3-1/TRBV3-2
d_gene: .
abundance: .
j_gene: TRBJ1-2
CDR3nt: TGTGCCAGCAGCCAAGTGATCGCGGGTGGCTATGGCTACACCTTC
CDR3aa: CASSQVIAGGYGYTF

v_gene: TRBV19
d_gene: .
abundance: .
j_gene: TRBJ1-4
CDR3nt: TGTGCCAGTAGTATAGTGGGGAATGAAGGGGAAAAACTGTTTTTT
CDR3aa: CASSIVGNEGEKLFF

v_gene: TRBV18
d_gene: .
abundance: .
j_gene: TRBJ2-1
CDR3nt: TGTGCCAGCTCACCACCTGGGGGCAGTTTGTACAATGAGCAGTTCTTC
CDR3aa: CASSPPGGSLYNEQFF

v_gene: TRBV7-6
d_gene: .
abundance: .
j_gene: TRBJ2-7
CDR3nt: TGTGCCAGCGGCCAAGTGGGCGAGCAGTACTTC
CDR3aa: CASGQVGEQYF

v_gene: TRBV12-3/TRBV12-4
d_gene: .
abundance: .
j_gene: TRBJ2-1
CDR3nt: TGTGCCAGCACGTCCGACAGATTAAATGAGCAGTTCTTC
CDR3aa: CASTSDRLNEQFF

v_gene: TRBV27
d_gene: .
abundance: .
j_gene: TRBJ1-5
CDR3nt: TGTGCCAGCAAGTTTTCAGGGGGCAATCAGCCCCAGCATTTT
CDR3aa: CASKFSGGNQPQHF

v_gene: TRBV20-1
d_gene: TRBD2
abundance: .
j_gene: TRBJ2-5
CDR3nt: TGCAGTGCTAGTAGGACTAGCGTTCAAGAGACCCAGTACTTC
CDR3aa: CSASRTSVQETQYF

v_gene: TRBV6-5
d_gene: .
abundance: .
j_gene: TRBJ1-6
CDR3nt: TGTGCCAGCAGTTACGGGGAGGATTCACCCCTCCACTTT
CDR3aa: CASSYGEDSPLHF

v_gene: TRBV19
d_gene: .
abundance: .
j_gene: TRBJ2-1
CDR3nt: TGTGCCAGTAGTCGGGCGGGGTCACACAATGAGCAGTTCTTC
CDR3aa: CASSRAGSHNEQFF

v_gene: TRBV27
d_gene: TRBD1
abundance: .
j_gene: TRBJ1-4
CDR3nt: TGTGCCAGCAGAACCGGGACAGGGGTTGAAAAACTGTTTTTT
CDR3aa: CASRTGTGVEKLFF

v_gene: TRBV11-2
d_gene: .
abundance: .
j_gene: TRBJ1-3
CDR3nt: TGTGCCAGCAGCTTAGGCCTTGATAAGAAAACAAGAAACACCATATATTTT
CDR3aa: CASSLGLDKKTRNTIYF

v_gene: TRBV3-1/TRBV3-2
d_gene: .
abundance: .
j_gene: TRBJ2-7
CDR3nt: TGTGCCAGCAGCCAAGTTCCGTGGGGGGCGTCATACGAGCAGTACTTC
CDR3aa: CASSQVPWGASYEQYF

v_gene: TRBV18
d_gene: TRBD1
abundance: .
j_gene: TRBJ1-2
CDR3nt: TGTGCCAGCTCACCCCCCACAGGGGCAACCTATGGCTACACCTTC
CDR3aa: CASSPPTGATYGYTF

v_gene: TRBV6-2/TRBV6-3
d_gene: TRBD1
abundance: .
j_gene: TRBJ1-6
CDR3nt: TGTGCCAGCAGTTTGCCGACAGGGCTGATCATGGCACCCCTCCACTTT
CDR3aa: CASSLPTGLIMAPLHF

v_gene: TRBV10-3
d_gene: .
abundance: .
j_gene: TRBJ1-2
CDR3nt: TGTGCCATCAGTGACTTCCGTGGCTACACCTTC
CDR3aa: CAISDFRGYTF

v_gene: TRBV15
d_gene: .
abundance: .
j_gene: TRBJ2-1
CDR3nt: TGTGCCACCAGCCTTCCATACAATGAGCAGTTCTTC
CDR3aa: CATSLPYNEQFF

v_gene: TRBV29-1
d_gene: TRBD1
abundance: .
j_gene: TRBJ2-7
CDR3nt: TGCAGCGTTGGGATGGGGCAGGGGGTCTACGAGCAGTACTTC
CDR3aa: CSVGMGQGVYEQYF

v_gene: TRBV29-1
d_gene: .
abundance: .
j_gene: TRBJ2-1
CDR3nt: TGCAGCGACGGTGGTGGGGGTTCGCGAAGTGGTGAGCAGTTCTTC
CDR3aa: CSDGGGGSRSGEQFF

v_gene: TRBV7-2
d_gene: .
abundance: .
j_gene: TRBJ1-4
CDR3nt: TGTGCCAGCAGACAGAGACAGAATAATGAAAAACTGTTTTTT
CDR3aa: CASRQRQNNEKLFF

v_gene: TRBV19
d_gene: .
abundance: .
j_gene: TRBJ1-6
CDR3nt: TGTGCCAGTAGTACATACGTGGACAGATTAAGTAATTCACCCCTCCACTTT
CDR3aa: CASSTYVDRLSNSPLHF

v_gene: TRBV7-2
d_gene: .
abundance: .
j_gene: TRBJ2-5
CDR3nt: TGTGCCAGCAGCTTATATGGGCGGGAGACCCAGTACTTC
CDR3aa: CASSLYGRETQYF

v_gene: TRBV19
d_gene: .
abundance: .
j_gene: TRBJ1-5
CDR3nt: TGTGCCAGTAGTCCCTGGGGCAATCAGCCCCAGCATTTT
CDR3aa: CASSPWGNQPQHF

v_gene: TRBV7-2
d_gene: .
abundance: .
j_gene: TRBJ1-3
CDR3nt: TGTGCCAGCAGCTTTACGGCAAACTCTGGAAACACCATATATTTT
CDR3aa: CASSFTANSGNTIYF

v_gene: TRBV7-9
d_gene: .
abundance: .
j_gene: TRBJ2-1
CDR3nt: TGTGCCAGCAGCCCGGAAAGGTTTGTCAATGAGCAGTTCTTC
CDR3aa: CASSPERFVNEQFF

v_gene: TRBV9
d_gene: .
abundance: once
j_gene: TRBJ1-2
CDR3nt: TGTGCCAGCAGCGTACAGGAGACTAACTATGGCTACACCTTC
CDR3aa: CASSVQETNYGYTF